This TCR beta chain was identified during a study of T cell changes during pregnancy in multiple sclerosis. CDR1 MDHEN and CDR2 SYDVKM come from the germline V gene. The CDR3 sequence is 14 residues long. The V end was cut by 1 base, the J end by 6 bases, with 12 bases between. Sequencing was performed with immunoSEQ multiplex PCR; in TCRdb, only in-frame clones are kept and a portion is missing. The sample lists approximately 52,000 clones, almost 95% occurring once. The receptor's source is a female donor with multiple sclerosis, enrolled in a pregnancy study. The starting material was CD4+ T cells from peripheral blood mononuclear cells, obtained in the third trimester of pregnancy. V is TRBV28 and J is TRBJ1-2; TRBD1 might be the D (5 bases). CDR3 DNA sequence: TGTGCCAGCAGTTTATCCCGCAGGGCCCATGGCTACACCTTC. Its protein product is CASSLSRRAHGYTF.